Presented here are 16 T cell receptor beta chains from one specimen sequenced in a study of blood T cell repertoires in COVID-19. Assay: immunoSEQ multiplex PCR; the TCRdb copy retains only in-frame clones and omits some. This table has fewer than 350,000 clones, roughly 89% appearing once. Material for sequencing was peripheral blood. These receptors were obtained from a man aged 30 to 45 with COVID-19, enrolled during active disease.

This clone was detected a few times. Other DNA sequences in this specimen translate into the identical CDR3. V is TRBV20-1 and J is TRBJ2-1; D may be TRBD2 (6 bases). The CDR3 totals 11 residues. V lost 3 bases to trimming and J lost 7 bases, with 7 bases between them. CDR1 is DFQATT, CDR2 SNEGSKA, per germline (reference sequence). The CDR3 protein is CSARRGNEQFF. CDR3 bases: TGCAGTGCTAGGCGGGGAAATGAGCAGTTCTTC.

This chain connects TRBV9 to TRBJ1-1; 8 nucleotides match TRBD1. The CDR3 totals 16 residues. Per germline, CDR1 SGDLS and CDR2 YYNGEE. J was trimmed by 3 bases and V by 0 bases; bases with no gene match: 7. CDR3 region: CASSVGSGGSDTEAFF. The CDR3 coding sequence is TGTGCCAGCAGCGTAGGTTCAGGGGGCTCGGACACTGAAGCTTTCTTT.

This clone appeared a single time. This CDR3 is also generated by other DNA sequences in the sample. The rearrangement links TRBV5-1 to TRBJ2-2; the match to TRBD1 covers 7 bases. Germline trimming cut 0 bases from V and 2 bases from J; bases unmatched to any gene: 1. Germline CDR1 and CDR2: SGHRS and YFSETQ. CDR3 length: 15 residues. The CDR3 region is CASSLGDSNTGELFF. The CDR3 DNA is TGCGCCAGCAGCTTGGGGGACAGTAACACCGGGGAGCTGTTTTTT.

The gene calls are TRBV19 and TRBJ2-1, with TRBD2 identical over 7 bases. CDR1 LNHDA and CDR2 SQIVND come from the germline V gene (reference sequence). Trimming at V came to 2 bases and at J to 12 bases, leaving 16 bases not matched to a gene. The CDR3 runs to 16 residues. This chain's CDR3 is CASSIPSGLTTMVQFF. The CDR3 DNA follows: TGTGCCAGTAGTATACCTAGCGGTTTAACTACAATGGTGCAGTTCTTC.

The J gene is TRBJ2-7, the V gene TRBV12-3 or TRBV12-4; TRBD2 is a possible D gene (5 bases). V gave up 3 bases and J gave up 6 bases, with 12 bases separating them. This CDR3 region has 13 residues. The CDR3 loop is CASSFSERSEQYF. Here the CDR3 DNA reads TGTGCCAGCAGTTTTTCCGAGCGGTCCGAGCAGTACTTC.

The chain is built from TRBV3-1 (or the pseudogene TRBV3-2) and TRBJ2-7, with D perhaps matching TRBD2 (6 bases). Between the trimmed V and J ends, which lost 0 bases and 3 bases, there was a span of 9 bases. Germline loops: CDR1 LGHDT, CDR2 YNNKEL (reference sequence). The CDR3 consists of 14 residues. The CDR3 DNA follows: TGTGCCAGCAGCCAAGAGCCTAGCGACTACGAGCAGTACTTC. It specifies CASSQEPSDYEQYF.

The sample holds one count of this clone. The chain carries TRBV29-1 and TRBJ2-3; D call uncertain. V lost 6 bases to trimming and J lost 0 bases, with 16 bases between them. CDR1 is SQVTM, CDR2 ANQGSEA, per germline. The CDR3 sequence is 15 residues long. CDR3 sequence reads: CSVEMVYASTDTQYF. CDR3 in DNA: TGCAGCGTGGAGATGGTATATGCTAGCACAGATACGCAGTATTTT.

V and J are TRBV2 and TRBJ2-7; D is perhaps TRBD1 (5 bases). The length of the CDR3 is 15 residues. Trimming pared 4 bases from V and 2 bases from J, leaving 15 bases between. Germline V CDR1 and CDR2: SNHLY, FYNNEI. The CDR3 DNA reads TGTGCCAGCAGTGCGTCGTCAGGGAACCCCTACGAGCAGTACTTC. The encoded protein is CASSASSGNPYEQYF. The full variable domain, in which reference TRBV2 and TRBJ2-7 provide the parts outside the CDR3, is EPEVTQTPSHQVTQMGQEVILRCVPISNHLYFYWYRQILGQKVEFLVSFYNNEISEKSEIFDDQFSVERPDGSNFTLKIRSTKLEDSAMYFCASSASSGNPYEQYFGPGTRLTVT.

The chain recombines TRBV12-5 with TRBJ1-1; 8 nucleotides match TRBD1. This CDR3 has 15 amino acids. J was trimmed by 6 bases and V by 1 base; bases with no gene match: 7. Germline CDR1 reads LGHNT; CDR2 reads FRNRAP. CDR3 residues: CASGLETDRAPEAFF. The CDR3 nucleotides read TGTGCTAGTGGTTTGGAAACGGACAGGGCCCCTGAAGCTTTCTTT. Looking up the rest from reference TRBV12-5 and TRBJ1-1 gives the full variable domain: DARVTQTPRHKVTEMGQEVTMRCQPILGHNTVFWYRQTMMQGLELLAYFRNRAPLDDSGMPKDRFSAEMPDATLATLKIQPSEPRDSAVYFCASGLETDRAPEAFFGQGTRLTVV.

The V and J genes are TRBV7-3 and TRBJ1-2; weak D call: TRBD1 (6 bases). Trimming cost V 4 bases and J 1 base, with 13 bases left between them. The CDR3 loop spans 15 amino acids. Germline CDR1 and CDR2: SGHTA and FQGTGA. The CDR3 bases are TGTGCCAGCAGCTCCGCGGGAGGGGGTAACTATGGCTACACCTTC. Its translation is CASSSAGGGNYGYTF.

CDR3 bases: TGTGCCAGCAGCTCCCTATACAATGAGCAGTTCTTC. It encodes CASSSLYNEQFF. The rearrangement joins TRBV7-9 to TRBJ2-1, with D uncertain. V was shortened by 4 bases and J by 4 bases, with 5 bases between the two germline ends. This CDR3 region has 12 residues. The germline V gene encodes CDR1 SEHNR and CDR2 FQNEAQ (reference sequence).

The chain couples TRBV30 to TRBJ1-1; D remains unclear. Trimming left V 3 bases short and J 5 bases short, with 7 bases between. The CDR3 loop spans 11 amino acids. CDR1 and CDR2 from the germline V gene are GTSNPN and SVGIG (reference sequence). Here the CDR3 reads CAWRAVTEAFF. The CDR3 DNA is TGTGCCTGGAGGGCGGTGACTGAAGCTTTCTTT.

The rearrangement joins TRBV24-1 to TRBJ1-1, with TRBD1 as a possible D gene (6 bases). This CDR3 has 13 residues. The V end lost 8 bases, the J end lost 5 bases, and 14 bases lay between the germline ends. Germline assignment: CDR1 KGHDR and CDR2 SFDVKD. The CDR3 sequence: CATTPGQGTEAFF. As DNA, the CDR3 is TGTGCCACCACCCCCGGTCAGGGGACTGAAGCTTTCTTT.

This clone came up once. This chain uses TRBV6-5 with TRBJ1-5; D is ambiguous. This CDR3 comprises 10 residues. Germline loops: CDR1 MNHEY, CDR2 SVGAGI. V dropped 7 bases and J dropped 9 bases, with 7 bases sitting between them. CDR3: CASNIRPQHF. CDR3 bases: TGTGCCAGCAATATCAGGCCCCAGCATTTT.

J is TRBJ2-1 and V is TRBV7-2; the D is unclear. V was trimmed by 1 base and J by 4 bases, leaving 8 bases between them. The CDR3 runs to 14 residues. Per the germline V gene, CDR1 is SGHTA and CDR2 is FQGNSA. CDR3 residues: CASSLDPSYNEQFF. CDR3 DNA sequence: TGTGCCAGCAGCTTAGATCCCTCGTACAATGAGCAGTTCTTC.

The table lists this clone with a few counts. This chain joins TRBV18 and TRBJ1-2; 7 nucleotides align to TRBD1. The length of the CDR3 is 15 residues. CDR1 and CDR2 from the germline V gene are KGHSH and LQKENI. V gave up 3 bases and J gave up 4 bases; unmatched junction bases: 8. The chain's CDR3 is CASSPTGITTYGYTF. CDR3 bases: TGTGCCAGCTCACCGACAGGGATAACAACCTATGGCTACACCTTC.